Listed here are 29 T cell receptor beta chains from one sample, sequenced in a study of T cells in Graves' hyperthyroidism and ophthalmopathy (dated by TCRdb to about 2019). The library was generated by multiplex PCR. Sequencing was carried out with an Illumina HiSeq 2000. The TCR beta CDR3 regions were amplified from RNA transcripts. The first round of RT-PCR for the TCR CDR3 was performed with the HTBI primer set and the Qiagen OneStep RT-PCR kit. TCRdb took the public reads, trimmed them with fastp at Q25, ran MiXCR for clone calling and kept in-frame beta chains. Rows are unified per CDR3 protein, each entry keeping the most common DNA and genes. Counted in this sample were about 620,000 distinct CDR3 sequences; roughly 17% of them appeared once. 3.8% of the sample goes to the ten largest clones. Sequencing was done on a sample of blood. These receptors were obtained from a woman in her twenties or thirties with Graves' hyperthyroidism.

This clonotype was picked up many times. The gene calls are TRBV12-3 or TRBV12-4 and TRBJ2-1; 8 positions agree with TRBD2. The CDR3 covers 16 residues. The V segment lost 4 bases and the J segment 0 bases; nucleotides outside the gene matches: 5. Here the CDR3 DNA reads TGTGCCAGCAGTTCACCCCGGGGGGGCTCCTACAATGAGCAGTTCTTC. Encoded protein: CASSSPRGGSYNEQFF.

This clonotype was seen ten or more times. The chain is built from TRBV28 and TRBJ1-1; D remains ambiguous. In germline, CDR1 is MDHEN, CDR2 SYDVKM. With 6 bases removed from V and 0 bases from J, the gap between germline ends came to 8 bases. The CDR3 spans 13 residues. The CDR3 bases are TGTGCCAGCAGAAGGGTGATGAACACTGAAGCTTTCTTT. Translated: CASRRVMNTEAFF. The full variable domain, rest sourced from reference TRBV28 and TRBJ1-1, is DVKVTQSSRYLVKRTGEKVFLECVQDMDHENMFWYRQDPGLGLRLIYFSYDVKMKEKGDIPEGYSVSREKKERFSLILESASTNQTSMYLCASRRVMNTEAFFGQGTRLTVV.

This clonotype was counted a few times. This chain connects TRBV28 to TRBJ1-2; D call uncertain. The CDR3 has 14 amino acids. Germline CDR1 MDHEN, CDR2 SYDVKM. V was pared by 6 bases and J by 3 bases, with 14 bases between. The CDR3 DNA is TGTGCCAGCAGGCTTAGAGTACCAGACTATGGCTACACCTTC. Translation: CASRLRVPDYGYTF.

This clonotype was counted only a few times. This chain uses TRBV4-1 with TRBJ2-3, with 8 positions matching TRBD2. V lost 2 bases to trimming and J lost 5 bases; unmatched junction nucleotides: 9. The CDR3 runs 16 residues. Germline V CDR1 and CDR2: MGHRA, YSYEKL. The CDR3 here is CASSQSVAGRVDTQYF. The CDR3 nucleotides read TGCGCCAGCAGCCAATCTGTAGCGGGACGGGTAGATACGCAGTATTTT.

The rearrangement uses TRBV20-1 and TRBJ1-2; D perhaps matches TRBD1 (5 bases). V was trimmed by 6 bases and J by 1 base, leaving 12 bases between them. Looked up from germline, CDR1 is DFQATT and CDR2 is SNEGSKA (reference sequence). CDR3 size: 13 residues. The CDR3 DNA is TGCAGTGCCCCGCTTGGGGGTAACTATGGCTACACCTTC. Encoded protein: CSAPLGGNYGYTF.

Note on this clonotype: One end of the junction does not line up with germline, which may come from a read error. The V gene is TRBV12-3 or TRBV12-4, the J gene TRBJ1-5; no clear D. This CDR3 is built from 14 residues. The CDR3 loop reads CVSSFAWINQPQHF. CDR3 DNA sequence: TGTGTCAGCAGTTTTGCGTGGATAAATCAGCCCCAGCATTTT.

The chain employs TRBV5-1 and TRBJ2-7; 12 bases match TRBD1. Germline lookup yields CDR1 SGHRS and CDR2 YFSETQ. The CDR3 length is 15 residues. V dropped 4 bases and J dropped 5; count of bases not matched to a gene: 7. The CDR3 spells CASSPGGTGGHEQYF. The CDR3 bases are TGCGCCAGCAGCCCGGGGGGGACAGGGGGCCACGAGCAGTACTTC.

This rearrangement joins TRBV7-9 to TRBJ1-5; D is possibly TRBD1 (5 bases). The V end lost 0 bases, the J end lost 1 base, and 10 bases lay between the germline ends. The CDR3 runs 16 residues. The germline CDR1 and CDR2 sequences are SEHNR and FQNEAQ (reference sequence). The CDR3 is CASSLAGTVSNQPQHF. As DNA, the CDR3 is TGTGCCAGCAGCTTAGCCGGGACTGTCAGCAATCAGCCCCAGCATTTT.

This clonotype was seen repeatedly, ten times or more. The chain links TRBV27 to TRBJ2-7; TRBD1 matches 7 bases. CDR1 and CDR2 from the germline V gene are MNHEY and SMNVEV (reference sequence). Trimming cost V 4 bases and J 4 bases; bases outside gene matches: 13. This CDR3 region has 16 residues. The CDR3 DNA reads as TGTGCCAGCAGTTCTCCCACCGGGACAGTGAATTACGAGCAGTACTTC. This codes for CASSSPTGTVNYEQYF.

This rearrangement joins TRBV9 to TRBJ2-1; 8 bases match TRBD2. The V segment lost 1 base and the J segment 12 bases; nucleotides outside the gene matches: 3. Germline-derived CDR1 and CDR2 are SGDLS and YYNGEE. This CDR3 has 12 residues. CDR3 residues: CASSVLAGWQFF. In nucleotides, the CDR3 is TGTGCCAGCAGCGTACTAGCGGGTTGGCAGTTCTTC. Together with reference TRBV9 and TRBJ2-1, the CDR3 gives the full variable domain: DSGVTQTPKHLITATGQRVTLRCSPRSGDLSVYWYQQSLDQGLQFLIQYYNGEERAKGNILERFSAQQFPDLHSELNLSSLELGDSALYFCASSVLAGWQFFGPGTRLTVL.

The sample holds many counts of this clonotype. The chain links TRBV11-3 to TRBJ1-2; a possible D gene is TRBD1 (5 bases). The germline V gene has CDR1 SGHNT and CDR2 YENEEA. V was trimmed by 5 bases and J by 10 bases, leaving 14 bases between them. The CDR3 has 12 amino acids. CDR3 sequence reads: CASSTGRGDYTF. CDR3 nucleotide sequence: TGTGCCAGCAGCACGGGACGAGGGGACTACACCTTC. Full variable domain (rest looked up from reference TRBV11-3 and TRBJ1-2): EAGVVQSPRYKIIEKKQPVAFWCNPISGHNTLYWYLQNLGQGPELLIRYENEEAVDDSQLPKDRFSAERLKGVDSTLKIQPAELGDSAVYLCASSTGRGDYTFGSGTRLTVV.

The rearrangement joins TRBV6-1 to TRBJ2-5; D possibly corresponds to TRBD1 (6 bases). CDR3 length: 14 residues. Per the germline V gene, CDR1 is MNHNS and CDR2 is SASEGT. The ends were cut back, 5 bases at V and 1 base at J, with 11 bases in the middle. CDR3 protein: CASSFMTGQETQYF. The CDR3 bases are TGTGCCAGCAGTTTCATGACAGGCCAAGAGACCCAGTACTTC.

This clonotype was observed at least ten times. The V gene is TRBV12-3 or TRBV12-4, the J gene TRBJ1-6, with 7 bases matching TRBD1. V trimming: 5 bases; J trimming: 7 bases; junction bases outside the gene matches: 8. CDR3 length equals 15 residues. The CDR3 sequence: CASSRQGARNSPLHF. The CDR3 DNA follows: TGTGCCAGCAGTCGACAGGGAGCCCGAAATTCACCCCTCCACTTT.

The chain recombines TRBV6-1 with TRBJ2-3, with a tentative D call TRBD2 (5 bases). The length of the CDR3 is 17 residues. Germline-derived CDR1 and CDR2 are MNHNS and SASEGT. V lost 4 bases and J lost 1, with 18 bases in between. CDR3 sequence reads: CASSGPMGRQGTDTQYF. As DNA, the CDR3 is TGTGCCAGCAGTGGACCCATGGGGAGACAAGGCACAGATACGCAGTATTTT.

This clonotype was recorded only once. The genes are TRBV18 and TRBJ2-1; 7 positions match TRBD2. The germline V gene has CDR1 KGHSH and CDR2 LQKENI. Trimming at V came to 3 bases and at J to 3 bases, leaving 8 bases not matched to a gene. The CDR3 loop spans 16 amino acids. The CDR3 DNA is TGTGCCAGCTCACCGAGGAGCCGGGACTACTACAATGAGCAGTTCTTC. It encodes CASSPRSRDYYNEQFF.

V usage is TRBV4-1 and J usage is TRBJ2-1; D gene ambiguous. There are 16 residues in the CDR3. Trimming pared 0 bases from V and 3 bases from J, leaving 12 bases between. The germline CDR1 and CDR2 sequences are MGHRA and YSYEKL. The DNA of the CDR3 is TGCGCCAGCAGCCAAGACCGAGAGGCTATCTACAATGAGCAGTTCTTC. Residues: CASSQDREAIYNEQFF.

This clonotype was detected ten times or more. The V gene is TRBV7-9, the J gene TRBJ2-1; D unclear. V was cut by 5 bases and J by 0 bases, with 11 bases left in between. The CDR3 is 15 amino acids. Germline-derived CDR1 and CDR2 are SEHNR and FQNEAQ (reference sequence). The CDR3 DNA follows: TGTGCCAGCAGCCGGATTTATAGCTCCTACAATGAGCAGTTCTTC. This encodes CASSRIYSSYNEQFF.

The CDR3 coding sequence is TGTGCCAGCAGTACCTCCAACGGAAAACTGTTTTTT. It specifies CASSTSNGKLFF. The V call is TRBV12-3 or TRBV12-4, the J call TRBJ1-4, with unresolved D. V lost 5 bases, J lost 10 bases, and 11 bases lay in between. The CDR3 contains 12 residues.

The chain carries TRBV30 and TRBJ2-2; D could derive from TRBD1 or TRBD2 (5 bases each). The CDR3 is made up of 15 amino acids. V dropped 3 bases and J dropped 1 base, with 12 bases sitting between them. The germline V gene encodes CDR1 GTSNPN and CDR2 SVGIG (reference sequence). CDR3 bases: TGTGCCTGGAGCCTAGTGGGACGGAACACCGGGGAGCTGTTTTTT. It codes for CAWSLVGRNTGELFF. The full variable domain, rest sourced from reference TRBV30 and TRBJ2-2, is SQTIHQWPATLVQPVGSPLSLECTVEGTSNPNLYWYRQAAGRGLQLLFYSVGIGQISSEVPQNLSASRPQDRQFILSSKKLLLSDSGFYLCAWSLVGRNTGELFFGEGSRLTVL.

The chain couples TRBV2 to TRBJ2-3; 11 nucleotides match TRBD2. Per germline, CDR1 SNHLY and CDR2 FYNNEI. The CDR3 is made up of 14 amino acids. V was clipped by 4 bases and J by 4 bases; unmatched bases: 1. CDR3 coding DNA: TGTGCCAGCAGTGCGACTAGCGGGGCAGATACGCAGTATTTT. It specifies CASSATSGADTQYF.

J is TRBJ1-1 and V is TRBV5-5; no definite D call. V lost 1 base, J lost 4 bases, and 11 bases lay in between. CDR3 length equals 14 residues. Germline V gene sequence: CDR1 SGHKS, CDR2 YYEKEE (reference sequence). CDR3 coding DNA: TGTGCCAGCAGCTTGTCTCCGACCGGCACTGAAGCTTTCTTT. Its protein product is CASSLSPTGTEAFF.

On this clonotype: This sequence may be a read error, since a much larger clone differs from it by one base. The conserved phenylalanine or tryptophan is not found at the CDR3 terminus, so this likely reflects a read error. The chain links TRBV3-1 to TRBJ2-7; 7 nucleotides agree with TRBD2. V trimming: 6 bases; J trimming: 2 bases; junction bases outside the gene matches: 7. Germline lookup yields CDR1 LGHDT and CDR2 YNNKEL (reference sequence). This CDR3 has 14 amino acids. In DNA form, the CDR3 reads TGTGCCAGCAGTCCAGGGACTACCGCCTACGAGCAGTACCTC. It specifies CASSPGTTAYEQYL.

This clonotype was counted ten times or more. J is TRBJ2-3 and V is TRBV28; 11 nucleotides match TRBD1. The V gene end was trimmed by 2 bases and the J gene end by 13 bases; junction bases not matched to a gene: 5. This CDR3 has 13 residues. CDR1 and CDR2 from the germline V gene are MDHEN and SYDVKM. The CDR3 region has the DNA TGTGCCAGCAGTTTACCGGACAGGGGGCTGAAGTATTTT. Amino acid sequence: CASSLPDRGLKYF.

The rearrangement joins TRBV6-5 to TRBJ1-5; no clear D gene. Deletions cut 4 bases from V and 0 bases from J, with 16 bases between. CDR1 and CDR2 (germline): MNHEY, SVGAGI. This CDR3 contains 17 residues. In nucleotides, the CDR3 is TGTGCCAGCAGTTTGGTCGGGAGATCTATTAGCAATCAGCCCCAGCATTTT. Amino acid sequence: CASSLVGRSISNQPQHF.

This clonotype occurred many times. The chain uses TRBV7-3 and TRBJ2-3, with 8 bases that match TRBD2. Germline CDR1 SGHTA, CDR2 FQGTGA. The CDR3 is 14 amino acids. The trim removed 6 bases at V and 0 bases at J, leaving 2 bases unmatched. The CDR3 DNA follows: TGTGCCAGCAGTAGCGGGACTAGCACAGATACGCAGTATTTT. Its translation is CASSSGTSTDTQYF. Based on the CDR3 plus reference TRBV7-3 and TRBJ2-3, the full variable domain is GAGVSQTPSNKVTEKGKYVELRCDPISGHTALYWYRQSLGQGPEFLIYFQGTGAADDSGLPNDRFFAVRPEGSVSTLKIQRTERGDSAVYLCASSSGTSTDTQYFGPGTRLTVL.

The V call is TRBV5-8, the J call TRBJ2-7, with TRBD1 identical over 8 bases. The CDR3 is made up of 14 amino acids. V shed 6 bases, J shed 3 bases, and the junction held 8 bases outside the gene matches. The germline gives CDR1 SGHTS, CDR2 YDEGEE. The CDR3 protein is CASTPGTGNYEQYF. DNA for the CDR3: TGTGCCAGCACGCCCGGGACAGGTAACTACGAGCAGTACTTC.

This clonotype has a count of ten or more. CDR3 residues: CASGDGGTQIYTF. The CDR3 DNA reads TGCGCCAGCGGAGACGGGGGGACCCAAATCTACACCTTC. The rearrangement links TRBV5-1 to TRBJ1-2; D is possibly TRBD1 (5 bases). This CDR3 has 13 residues. From germline, CDR1 is SGHRS and CDR2 YFSETQ. Trimming removed 7 bases from V and 10 bases from J, with 20 bases in between.

This clonotype has ten or more counts. The rearrangement uses TRBV13 and TRBJ2-7; D is unclear. The CDR3 sequence is 15 residues long. Trimming pared 5 bases from V and 0 bases from J, leaving 14 bases between. Germline lookup yields CDR1 PRHDT and CDR2 FYEKMQ (reference sequence). The CDR3 bases are TGTGCCAGCAGCGAAACGACACCCAGCTCCTACGAGCAGTACTTC. It encodes CASSETTPSSYEQYF.

The gene calls are TRBV11-2 and TRBJ2-3; 11 bases are a match to TRBD2. V dropped 3 bases and J dropped 1; count of bases not matched to a gene: 3. This CDR3 has 16 amino acids. Germline V gene lookup returns CDR1 SGHAT and CDR2 FQNNGV. In DNA, the CDR3 is TGTGCCAGCAGCTTTACTAGCGGGAGCGGCACAGATACGCAGTATTTT. Translating gives CASSFTSGSGTDTQYF.